A selection of T cell receptor beta chains follows, all from one sample in a study of spatial heterogeneity in lung cancer. Each CDR3 protein gets one entry after TCRdb re-called the 5' RACE reads with MiXCR. This repertoire shows some 15,000 distinct CDR3 sequences, about 9.5% found once; its top ten account for 25% to 30%. This sample comprised PBMCs, obtained at surgery. These receptors all stem from a male donor with early-stage non-small cell lung cancer. Each CDR3 is given with its conserved first and last residue. The D gene is left open where the match is weak. Clone sizes are given selectively: once, few, many, or a class where the clone is expanded.

D gene,V gene,J gene,clone size,CDR3 length,CDR3 protein,CDR3 DNA
TRBD1,TRBV11-2,TRBJ2-6,few,16,CASSLTGGPGANVLTF,TGTGCCAGCAGCCTCACAGGGGGCCCTGGGGCCAACGTCCTGACTTTC
-,TRBV18,TRBJ2-1,many,15,CASSPGLAVPASWFF,TGTGCCAGCTCACCCGGGTTGGCGGTACCGGCGTCCTGGTTCTTC
-,TRBV6-5,TRBJ1-1,-,13,CASSPWGNTEAFF,TGTGCCAGCAGTCCTTGGGGGAACACTGAAGCTTTCTTT
-,TRBV24-1,TRBJ2-3,-,14,CATSETTSTDTQYF,TGTGCCACCAGTGAAACGACAAGCACAGATACGCAGTATTTT
TRBD1,TRBV5-6,TRBJ1-1,-,16,CASSPGTGGGNTEAFF,TGTGCCAGCAGCCCCGGGACAGGGGGCGGGAACACTGAAGCTTTCTTT
-,TRBV20-1,TRBJ2-4,many,16,CSARPGTAPAKNIQYF,TGCAGTGCTAGACCCGGGACGGCCCCTGCCAAAAACATTCAGTACTTC
TRBD2,TRBV7-2,TRBJ2-1,many,16,CASSSRSGRAYNEQFF,TGTGCCAGCAGCTCCCGTAGCGGGAGGGCCTACAATGAGCAGTTCTTC
TRBD1,TRBV28,TRBJ1-5,few,15,CASSLTGEGNQPQHF,TGTGCCAGCAGTCTGACAGGGGAGGGCAATCAGCCCCAGCATTTT
-,TRBV28,TRBJ1-6,medium-sized,16,CASSPMDSSYNSPLHF,TGTGCCAGCAGCCCGATGGACAGCTCCTATAATTCACCCCTCCACTTT
-,TRBV6-1,TRBJ1-3,many,15,CASSPPDWNGNTIYF,TGTGCCAGCAGTCCACCCGACTGGAACGGAAACACCATATATTTT
TRBD1,TRBV29-1,TRBJ2-1,-,12,CSSDPEGAPGFF,TGCAGCTCGGACCCCGAGGGGGCCCCAGGGTTCTTC
-,TRBV29-1,TRBJ2-5,many,11,CSGGGTETQYF,TGCAGCGGTGGGGGTACGGAGACCCAGTACTTC
TRBD2,TRBV18,TRBJ2-3,many,16,CASSPGLAGSGDTQYF,TGTGCCAGCTCACCAGGGCTAGCGGGGTCCGGAGATACGCAGTATTTT
TRBD2,TRBV29-1,TRBJ2-1,many,14,CSVEPSGSDYEQFF,TGCAGCGTTGAGCCTAGCGGGAGTGACTATGAGCAGTTCTTC
-,TRBV19,TRBJ2-1,-,15,CASRNNTLRHNEQFF,TGTGCCAGTAGGAACAACACTCTAAGACACAATGAGCAGTTCTTC
TRBD1,TRBV7-8,TRBJ2-1,many,22,CASSLARMEGQGTTGSYNEQFF,TGTGCCAGCAGCTTAGCGCGAATGGAAGGACAGGGTACAACGGGGTCCTACAATGAGCAGTTCTTC
TRBD2,TRBV30,TRBJ2-5,medium-sized,13,CAWGLAGEETQYF,TGTGCCTGGGGACTAGCGGGAGAAGAGACCCAGTACTTC
-,TRBV10-2,TRBJ1-2,many,12,CASRDGNYGYTF,TGCGCCAGCAGGGACGGAAACTATGGCTACACCTTC